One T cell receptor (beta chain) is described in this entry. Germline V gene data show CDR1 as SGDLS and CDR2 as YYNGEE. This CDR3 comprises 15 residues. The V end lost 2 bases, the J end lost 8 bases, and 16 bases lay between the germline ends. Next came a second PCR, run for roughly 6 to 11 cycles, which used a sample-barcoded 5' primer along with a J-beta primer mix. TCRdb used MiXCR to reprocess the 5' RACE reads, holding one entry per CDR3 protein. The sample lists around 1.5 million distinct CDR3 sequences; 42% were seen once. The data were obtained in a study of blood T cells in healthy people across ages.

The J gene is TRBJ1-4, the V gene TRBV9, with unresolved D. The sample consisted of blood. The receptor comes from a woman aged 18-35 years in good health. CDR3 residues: CASSVGPSTGEKLFF. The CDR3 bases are TGTGCCAGCAGCGTTGGGCCGAGCACTGGGGAAAAACTGTTTTTT.